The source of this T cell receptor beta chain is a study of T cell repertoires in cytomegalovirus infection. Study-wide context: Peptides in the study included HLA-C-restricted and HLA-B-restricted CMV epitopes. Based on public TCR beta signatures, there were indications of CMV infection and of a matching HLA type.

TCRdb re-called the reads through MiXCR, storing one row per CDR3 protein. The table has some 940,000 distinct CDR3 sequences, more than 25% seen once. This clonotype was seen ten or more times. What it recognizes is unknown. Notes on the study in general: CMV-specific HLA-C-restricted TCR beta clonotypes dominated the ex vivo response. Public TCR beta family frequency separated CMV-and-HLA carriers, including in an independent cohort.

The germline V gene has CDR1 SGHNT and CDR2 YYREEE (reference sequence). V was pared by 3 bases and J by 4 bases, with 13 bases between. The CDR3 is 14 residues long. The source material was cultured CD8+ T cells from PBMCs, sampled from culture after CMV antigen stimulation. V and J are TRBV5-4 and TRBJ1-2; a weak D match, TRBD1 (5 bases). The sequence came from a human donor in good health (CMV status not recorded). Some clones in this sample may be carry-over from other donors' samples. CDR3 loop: CASSSYEGTYGYTF. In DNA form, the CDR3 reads TGTGCCAGCAGCTCTTACGAGGGGACCTATGGCTACACCTTC.